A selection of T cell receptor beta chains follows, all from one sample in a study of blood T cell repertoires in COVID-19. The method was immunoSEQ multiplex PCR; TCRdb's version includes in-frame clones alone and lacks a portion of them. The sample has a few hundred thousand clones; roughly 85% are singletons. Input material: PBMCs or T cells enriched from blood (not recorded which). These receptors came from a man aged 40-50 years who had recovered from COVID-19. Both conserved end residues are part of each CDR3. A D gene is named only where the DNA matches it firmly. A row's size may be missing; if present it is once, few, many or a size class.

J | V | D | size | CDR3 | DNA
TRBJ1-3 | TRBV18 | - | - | CASSRTRWGQGNTIYF | TGTGCCAGCTCACGCACCAGGTGGGGGCAAGGAAACACCATATATTTT
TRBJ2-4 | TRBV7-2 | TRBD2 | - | CASSLQAGGPRNIQYF | TGTGCCAGCAGCTTACAAGCGGGAGGGCCCAGGAACATTCAGTACTTC
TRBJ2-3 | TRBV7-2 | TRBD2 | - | CASSPGVAGVTDTQYF | TGTGCCAGCAGCCCTGGGGTAGCGGGAGTAACAGATACGCAGTATTTT
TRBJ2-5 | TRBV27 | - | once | CASSTGRGETQYF | TGTGCCAGCAGCACCGGACGGGGAGAGACCCAGTACTTC
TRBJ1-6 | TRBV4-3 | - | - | CASSPNGPGNYNSPLHF | TGCGCCAGCAGCCCAAATGGTCCGGGGAACTATAATTCACCCCTCCACTTT
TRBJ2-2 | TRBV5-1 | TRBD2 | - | CASSLDAAGGLTGELFF | TGCGCCAGCAGCCTGGATGCCGCGGGAGGACTCACCGGGGAGCTGTTTTTT
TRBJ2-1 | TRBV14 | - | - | CASSQSTGTSAYNEQFF | TGTGCCAGCAGCCAATCTACGGGTACTAGTGCCTACAATGAGCAGTTCTTC
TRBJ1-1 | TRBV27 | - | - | CASSFGGAMNTEAFF | TGTGCCAGCAGTTTCGGGGGAGCGATGAACACTGAAGCTTTCTTT
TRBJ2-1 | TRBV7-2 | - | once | CASSWRSSYNEQFF | TGTGCCAGCAGCTGGAGAAGCTCCTACAATGAGCAGTTCTTC
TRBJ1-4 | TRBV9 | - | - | CASSVDRNEKLFF | TGTGCCAGCAGCGTAGACAGGAATGAAAAACTGTTTTTT
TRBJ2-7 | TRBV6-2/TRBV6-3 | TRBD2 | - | CASSLAGTFGTYEQYF | TGTGCCAGCAGCTTAGCGGGGACTTTCGGCACCTACGAGCAGTACTTC
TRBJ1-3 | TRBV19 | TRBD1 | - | CASTVTPTGTGGLNTIYF | TGTGCCAGTACTGTGACCCCAACCGGGACAGGGGGCCTTAACACCATATATTTT
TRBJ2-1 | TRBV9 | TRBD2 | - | CASSGTSGRDHNEQFF | TGTGCCAGCAGCGGAACTAGCGGGAGGGACCACAATGAGCAGTTCTTC
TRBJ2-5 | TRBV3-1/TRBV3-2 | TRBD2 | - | CASSFTSGRAGETQYF | TGTGCCAGCAGCTTCACTAGCGGGAGGGCCGGAGAGACCCAGTACTTC
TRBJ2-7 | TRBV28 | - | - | CASSSQGRRQYF | TGTGCCAGCAGTTCACAGGGGAGGCGGCAGTACTTC
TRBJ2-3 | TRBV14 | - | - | CASSLDSGHTDTQYF | TGTGCCAGCAGCCTAGATAGCGGACACACAGATACGCAGTATTTT
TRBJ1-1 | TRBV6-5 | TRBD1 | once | CASSYSAGQGAKAFF | TGTGCCAGCAGTTACTCCGCCGGACAGGGGGCAAAAGCTTTCTTT
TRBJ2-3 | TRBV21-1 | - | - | CASINFSRGQLSLSTDTQYF | TGTGCCAGCATCAACTTCTCGCGGGGCCAACTATCACTAAGCACAGATACGCAGTATTTT
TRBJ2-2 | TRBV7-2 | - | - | CASSLLLDGSGELFF | TGTGCCAGCAGCTTACTACTAGATGGGTCCGGGGAGCTGTTTTTT
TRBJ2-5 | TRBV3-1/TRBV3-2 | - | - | CASRRGQETQYF | TGTGCCAGCAGAAGAGGCCAAGAGACCCAGTACTTC
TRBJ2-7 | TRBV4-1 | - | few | CASSHTLSDYEQYF | TGCGCCAGCAGCCATACTCTCAGCGACTACGAGCAGTACTTC
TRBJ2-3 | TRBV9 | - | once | CASSPGTWDTDTQYF | TGTGCCAGCAGCCCCGGGACTTGGGACACAGATACGCAGTATTTT
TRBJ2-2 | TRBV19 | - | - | CASSIMLGAVNTGELFF | TGTGCCAGTAGTATAATGCTAGGAGCGGTGAACACCGGGGAGCTGTTTTTT
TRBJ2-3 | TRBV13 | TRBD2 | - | CASSTLTSGTTDTQYF | TGTGCCAGCAGCACCCTGACTAGCGGGACCACAGATACGCAGTATTTT
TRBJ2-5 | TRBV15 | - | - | CATSRYNNQETQYF | TGTGCCACCAGCAGATACAACAACCAAGAGACCCAGTACTTC
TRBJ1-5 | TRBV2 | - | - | CASSEDSSNQPQHF | TGTGCCAGCAGTGAGGACAGTAGCAATCAGCCCCAGCATTTT
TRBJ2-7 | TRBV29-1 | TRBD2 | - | CSAQGLAGNYEQYF | TGCAGCGCCCAAGGACTAGCGGGGAACTACGAGCAGTACTTC
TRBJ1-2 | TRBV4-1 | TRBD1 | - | CASSQRTGVIWENYGYTF | TGCGCCAGCAGCCAACGGACAGGGGTAATTTGGGAAAACTATGGCTACACCTTC
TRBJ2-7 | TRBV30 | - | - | CAWRRDEQYF | TGTGCCTGGAGAAGAGACGAGCAGTACTTC
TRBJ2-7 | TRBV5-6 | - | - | CASSLLREQYF | TGTGCCAGCAGCCTTCTCCGTGAGCAGTACTTC
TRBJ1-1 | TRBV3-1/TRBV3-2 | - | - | CASSHGHTEAFF | TGTGCCAGCAGTCATGGCCACACTGAAGCTTTCTTT
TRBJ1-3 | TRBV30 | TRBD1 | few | CAWSLATGVATIYF | TGTGCCTGGAGCCTAGCCACAGGGGTGGCCACCATATATTTT
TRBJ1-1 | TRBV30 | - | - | CAWRTLGVVGTEAFF | TGTGCCTGGAGGACTCTCGGGGTGGTGGGCACTGAAGCTTTCTTT
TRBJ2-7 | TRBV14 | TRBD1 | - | CASSQGPTGDGSWEQYF | TGTGCCAGCAGCCAAGGTCCAACAGGGGATGGTTCGTGGGAGCAGTACTTC
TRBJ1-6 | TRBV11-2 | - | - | CASSLEPSGSPLHF | TGTGCCAGCAGCTTAGAACCCAGCGGTTCACCCCTCCACTTT
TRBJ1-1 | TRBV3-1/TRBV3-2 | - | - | CASSHRGANTEAFF | TGTGCCAGCAGCCACAGGGGTGCGAACACTGAAGCTTTCTTT
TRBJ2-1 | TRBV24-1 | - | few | CATSVGSGDLNEQFF | TGTGCCACCAGTGTTGGGTCGGGAGACCTTAATGAGCAGTTCTTC
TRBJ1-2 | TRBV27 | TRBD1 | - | CASSLRTGGIGGYTF | TGTGCCAGCAGTCTCCGGACAGGGGGCATTGGTGGCTACACCTTC
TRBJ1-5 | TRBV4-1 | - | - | CASSQGQGSNQPQHF | TGCGCCAGCAGCCAAGGGCAGGGTAGTAATCAGCCCCAGCATTTT
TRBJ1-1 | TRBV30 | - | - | CAWSRRGGPTEAFF | TGTGCCTGGAGTCGTCGGGGAGGGCCCACTGAAGCTTTCTTT